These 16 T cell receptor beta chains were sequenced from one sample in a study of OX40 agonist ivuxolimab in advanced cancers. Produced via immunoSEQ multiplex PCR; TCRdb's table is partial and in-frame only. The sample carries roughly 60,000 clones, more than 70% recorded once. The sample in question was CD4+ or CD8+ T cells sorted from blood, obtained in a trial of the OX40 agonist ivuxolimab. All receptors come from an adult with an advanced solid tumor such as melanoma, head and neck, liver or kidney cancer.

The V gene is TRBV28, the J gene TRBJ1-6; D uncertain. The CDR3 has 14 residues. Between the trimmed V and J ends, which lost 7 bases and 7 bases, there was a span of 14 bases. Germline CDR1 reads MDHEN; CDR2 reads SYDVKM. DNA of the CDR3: TGTGCCAGCACCCTCCCCCAGGAAAATTCACCCCTCCACTTT. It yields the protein CASTLPQENSPLHF.

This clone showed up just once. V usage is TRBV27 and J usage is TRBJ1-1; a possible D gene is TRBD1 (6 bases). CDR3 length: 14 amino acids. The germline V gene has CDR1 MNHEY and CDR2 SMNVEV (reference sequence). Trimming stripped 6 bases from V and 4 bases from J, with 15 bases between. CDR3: CASSWGGLGTEAFF. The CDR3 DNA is TGTGCCAGCAGCTGGGGGGGGCTGGGCACTGAAGCTTTCTTT.

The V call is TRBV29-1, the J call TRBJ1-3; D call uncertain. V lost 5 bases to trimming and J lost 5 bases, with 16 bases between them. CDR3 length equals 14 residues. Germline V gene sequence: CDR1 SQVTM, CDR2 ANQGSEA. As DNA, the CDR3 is TGCAGCGTTACCCTCCCAGGAGGCCGAAACACCATATATTTT. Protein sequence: CSVTLPGGRNTIYF.

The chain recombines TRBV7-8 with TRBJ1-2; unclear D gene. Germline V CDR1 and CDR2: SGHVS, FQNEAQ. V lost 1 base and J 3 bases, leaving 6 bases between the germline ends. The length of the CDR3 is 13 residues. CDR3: CASSLDPDYGYTF. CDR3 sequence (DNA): TGTGCCAGCAGCTTAGATCCAGACTATGGCTACACCTTC.

CDR3 loop: CASSVDRNTEAFF. The CDR3 DNA reads TGTGCCAGCAGCGTGGACAGGAACACTGAAGCTTTCTTT. The chain combines TRBV7-2 with TRBJ1-1; D might be TRBD1 (6 bases). Germline V gene data show CDR1 as SGHTA and CDR2 as FQGNSA. The CDR3 is 13 residues long. Trimming stripped 5 bases from V and 1 base from J, with 8 bases between.

The CDR3 protein is CASNNSPGQGVGYTF. The DNA for the CDR3 is TGCGCCAGCAATAATAGTCCGGGACAGGGGGTCGGCTACACCTTC. V and J are TRBV10-2 and TRBJ1-2, with 11 nucleotides matching TRBD1. CDR3 size: 15 residues. Germline V gene sequence: CDR1 WSHSY, CDR2 SAAADI. V was pared by 7 bases and J by 8 bases, with 12 bases of the junction left unmatched.

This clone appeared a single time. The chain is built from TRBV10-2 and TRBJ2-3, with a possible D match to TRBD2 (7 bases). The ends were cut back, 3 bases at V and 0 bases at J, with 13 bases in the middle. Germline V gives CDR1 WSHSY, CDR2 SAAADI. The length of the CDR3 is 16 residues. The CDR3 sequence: CASSDIGGGSTDTQYF. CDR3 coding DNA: TGCGCCAGCAGTGATATAGGGGGGGGGAGCACAGATACGCAGTATTTT.

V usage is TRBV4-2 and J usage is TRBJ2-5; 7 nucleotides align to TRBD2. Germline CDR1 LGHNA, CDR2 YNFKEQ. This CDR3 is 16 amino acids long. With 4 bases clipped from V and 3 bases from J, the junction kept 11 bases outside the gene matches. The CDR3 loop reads CASSPSTGREKETQYF. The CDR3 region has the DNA TGTGCCAGCAGCCCTTCAACGGGGCGGGAGAAAGAGACCCAGTACTTC.

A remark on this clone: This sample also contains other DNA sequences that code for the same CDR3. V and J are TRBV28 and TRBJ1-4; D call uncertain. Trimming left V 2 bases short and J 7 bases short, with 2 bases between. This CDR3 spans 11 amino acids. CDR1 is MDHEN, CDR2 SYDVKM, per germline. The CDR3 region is CASSLGEKLFF. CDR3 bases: TGTGCCAGCAGTTTAGGTGAAAAACTGTTTTTT.

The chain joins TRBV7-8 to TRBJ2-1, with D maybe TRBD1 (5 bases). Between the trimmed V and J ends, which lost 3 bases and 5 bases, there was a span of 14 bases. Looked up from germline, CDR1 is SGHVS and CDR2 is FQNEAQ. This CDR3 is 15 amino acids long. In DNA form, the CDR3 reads TGTGCCAGCAGCTTCAAGGGGCCAAGACACAATGAGCAGTTCTTC. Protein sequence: CASSFKGPRHNEQFF.

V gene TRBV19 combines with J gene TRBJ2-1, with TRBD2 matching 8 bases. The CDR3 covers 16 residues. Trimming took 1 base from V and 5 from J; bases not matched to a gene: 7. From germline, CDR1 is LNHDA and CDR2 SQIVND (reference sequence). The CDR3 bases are TGTGCCAGTAGTATAGGCGGGGGGAGGACTCACAATGAGCAGTTCTTC. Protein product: CASSIGGGRTHNEQFF.

Written as DNA, the CDR3 is TGCAGCGCCGGCGGGCAGATGAACACTGAAGCTTTCTTT. It specifies CSAGGQMNTEAFF. V is TRBV29-1 and J is TRBJ1-1; D remains unclear. This CDR3 has 13 residues. The V gene lost 7 bases and the J gene lost 0 bases, with 12 bases spanning the gap. Looked up from germline, CDR1 is SQVTM and CDR2 is ANQGSEA.

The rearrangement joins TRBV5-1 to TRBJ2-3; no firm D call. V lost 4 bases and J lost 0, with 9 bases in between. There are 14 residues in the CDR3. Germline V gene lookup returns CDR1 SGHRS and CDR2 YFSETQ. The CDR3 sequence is CASSPLSSTDTQYF. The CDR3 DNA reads TGCGCCAGCAGCCCCTTGAGTAGCACAGATACGCAGTATTTT.

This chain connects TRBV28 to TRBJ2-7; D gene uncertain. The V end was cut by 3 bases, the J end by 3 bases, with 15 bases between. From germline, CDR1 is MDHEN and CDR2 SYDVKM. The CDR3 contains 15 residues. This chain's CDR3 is CASSFSRVYSYEQYF. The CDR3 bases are TGTGCCAGCAGTTTCAGTCGTGTCTATAGCTACGAGCAGTACTTC.

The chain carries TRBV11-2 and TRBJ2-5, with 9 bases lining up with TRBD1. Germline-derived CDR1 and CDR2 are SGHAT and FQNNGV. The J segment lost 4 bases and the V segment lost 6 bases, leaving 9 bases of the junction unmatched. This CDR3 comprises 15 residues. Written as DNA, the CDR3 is TGTGCCAGCAGGCTCCAACAGGGGGCAGGAGAGACCCAGTACTTC. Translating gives CASRLQQGAGETQYF.

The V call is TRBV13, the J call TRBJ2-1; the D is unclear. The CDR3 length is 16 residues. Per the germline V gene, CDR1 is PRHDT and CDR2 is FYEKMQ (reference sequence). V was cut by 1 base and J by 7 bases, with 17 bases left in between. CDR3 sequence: CASSLVRAGRSNEQFF. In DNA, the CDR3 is TGTGCCAGCAGCTTAGTAAGGGCAGGCCGATCAAATGAGCAGTTCTTC.